This is a list of T cell receptor beta chains from one sample in a study of shared clonotypes between healthy human individuals. Clones were sequenced by immunoSEQ multiplex PCR, and TCRdb holds only the in-frame ones, with some missing. The table lists hundreds of thousands of clones, roughly three quarters of them singletons, with approximately 13% in the top ten. The sample was PBMCs. All receptors come from a woman aged 35 to 49 in good health. Some clones in this sample may be carry-over from other donors' samples. The CDR3 runs from the conserved cysteine through the conserved F or W. The D gene is left open where the match is weak. The size entry is marked missing in some rows and otherwise reads once, few, many or a size class.

D gene	V gene	clone size	J gene	CDR3 protein	CDR3 DNA
-	TRBV2	-	TRBJ2-5	CASSLQATPLETQYF	TGTGCCAGCAGTCTACAGGCCACACCCCTGGAGACCCAGTACTTC
-	TRBV10-3	-	TRBJ2-3	CAISDFPGSTDTQYF	TGTGCCATCAGTGATTTTCCGGGATCCACAGATACGCAGTATTTT
TRBD2	TRBV10-3	-	TRBJ2-5	CAISETAGPVLTQYF	TGTGCCATCAGTGAAACAGCGGGACCGGTTTTGACCCAGTACTTC
TRBD2	TRBV9	-	TRBJ2-1	CASSSPPLQTSGGYNEQFF	TGTGCCAGCAGCAGCCCGCCGCTACAAACTAGCGGAGGGTACAATGAGCAGTTCTTC
TRBD2	TRBV5-1	-	TRBJ2-2	CASSSGLAGAREAGELFF	TGCGCCAGCAGCTCCGGACTAGCGGGAGCAAGAGAGGCCGGGGAGCTGTTTTTT
-	TRBV29-1	-	TRBJ1-1	CSVTNLNTEAFF	TGCAGCGTCACCAACCTGAACACTGAAGCTTTCTTT
TRBD2	TRBV7-8	-	TRBJ2-1	CASSFGGLAGSSYNEQFF	TGTGCCAGCAGCTTTGGGGGTCTAGCGGGAAGTAGCTACAATGAGCAGTTCTTC
TRBD2	TRBV2	-	TRBJ2-7	CASSGGGEQYF	TGTGCCAGCAGTGGGGGAGGGGAGCAGTACTTC
TRBD1	TRBV28	once	TRBJ2-5	CASSNWASGTGKKTQYF	TGTGCCAGCTCCAATTGGGCCTCCGGGACAGGGAAGAAGACCCAGTACTTC
-	TRBV4-2	-	TRBJ2-3	CASSQGLSPEPPDTQYF	TGTGCCAGCAGCCAAGGGTTGTCCCCAGAACCACCAGATACGCAGTATTTT
TRBD1	TRBV5-1	-	TRBJ1-6	CASSPGQYNSPLHF	TGCGCCAGCAGCCCGGGACAGTATAATTCACCCCTCCACTTT
-	TRBV4-1	-	TRBJ2-6	CASSQGAVSGANVLTF	TGCGCCAGCAGCCAAGGGGCAGTTTCTGGGGCCAACGTCCTGACTTTC
TRBD2	TRBV28	-	TRBJ2-1	CASSPASGSSYNEQFF	TGTGCCAGCAGTCCGGCTAGCGGGAGCTCCTACAATGAGCAGTTCTTC
-	TRBV25-1	-	TRBJ2-2	CASSDHRGYTGELFF	TGTGCCAGCAGTGACCATCGGGGATACACCGGGGAGCTGTTTTTT
TRBD1	TRBV28	-	TRBJ1-5	CASRDRGFRGDQPQHF	TGTGCCAGCCGGGACAGGGGATTCAGGGGGGATCAGCCCCAGCATTTT
-	TRBV7-2	-	TRBJ1-1	CASSFRIEAFF	TGTGCCAGCAGCTTCAGAATCGAAGCTTTCTTT
-	TRBV7-2	-	TRBJ2-5	CASSPFAETQYF	TGTGCCAGCAGCCCATTTGCGGAGACCCAGTACTTC
TRBD1	TRBV5-1	-	TRBJ2-7	CASSLGTGGSEQYF	TGCGCCAGCAGCTTGGGGACAGGGGGCTCCGAGCAGTACTTC
TRBD2	TRBV11-2	-	TRBJ2-1	CASSLAGEFTEQFF	TGTGCCAGCAGTCTAGCGGGAGAGTTCACTGAGCAGTTCTTC
TRBD2	TRBV11-3	-	TRBJ2-1	CASSPREGSYNEQFF	TGTGCCAGCAGCCCCCGGGAGGGATCCTACAATGAGCAGTTCTTC
TRBD2	TRBV7-8	few	TRBJ2-2	CASSSLRVAGGMTGELFF	TGTGCCAGCAGCTCCCTTAGGGTAGCGGGAGGGATGACCGGGGAGCTGTTTTTT
-	TRBV6-5	-	TRBJ2-6	CASSILQGANVLTF	TGTGCCAGCAGTATTCTACAGGGGGCCAACGTCCTGACTTTC